These T cell receptor beta chains were read from a single sample in a study of blood T cell repertoires in COVID-19. The method was immunoSEQ multiplex PCR; TCRdb's version includes in-frame clones alone and lacks a portion of them. The sample lists about 440,000 clones; more than 70% were seen once. Specimen: peripheral blood. All receptors come from a woman between 45 and 65 years old with COVID-19, enrolled during active disease. CDR3s include the opening cysteine and the closing phenylalanine or tryptophan. Fields, in order: V gene, J gene, CDR3 protein.

>TRBV29-1|TRBJ2-1
CSAGTSGFYNEQFF
>TRBV12-3/TRBV12-4|TRBJ2-7
CASSFDIYEQYF
>TRBV19|TRBJ2-7
CASSKGDPYEQYF
>TRBV10-1|TRBJ2-1
CASSDATSGAGEQFF
>TRBV29-1|TRBJ2-7
CSAGQGISYEQYF
>TRBV9|TRBJ2-5
CASSLGTGDGETQYF
>TRBV9|TRBJ2-3
CASSNERGGTDTQYF
>TRBV5-4|TRBJ1-6
CASSLERTDINSPLHF
>TRBV4-2|TRBJ1-3
CASSQADSAIGNTIYF
>TRBV3-1/TRBV3-2|TRBJ1-1
CASSQVSGNTEAFF
>TRBV21-1|TRBJ2-7
CASSMGQGTRTGGWSYEQYF
>TRBV30|TRBJ2-5
CAWSDLETQYF
>TRBV4-1|TRBJ2-3
CASSRTTSTPTDTQYF
>TRBV11-2|TRBJ2-5
CASSLIQGGQETQYF
>TRBV6-5|TRBJ2-2
CASKGTAVTGELFF
>TRBV6-6|TRBJ1-1
CASTPGPGTEAFF